Below are 31 T cell receptor beta chains sequenced from a single sample in a study of blood T cell repertoires in COVID-19. Clones were sequenced by immunoSEQ multiplex PCR, and TCRdb holds only the in-frame ones, with some missing. Of about 320,000 clones in the sample, around 86% were seen once. The sequenced material came from PBMCs or T cells enriched from blood (not recorded which). The source is a man aged 55 to 69 who had recovered from COVID-19.

This chain uses TRBV3-1 (or the pseudogene TRBV3-2) with TRBJ1-6; 8 bases agree with TRBD1. This CDR3 is 14 amino acids long. Trimming removed 2 bases from V and 7 bases from J; junction bases left unmatched: 1. Per the germline V gene, CDR1 is LGHDT and CDR2 is YNNKEL (reference sequence). CDR3 sequence reads: CASSQRQGNSPLHF. The CDR3 region has the DNA TGTGCCAGCAGCCAACGACAGGGGAATTCACCCCTCCACTTT.

The rearrangement uses TRBV18 and TRBJ1-1; D not resolved. V lost 2 bases, J lost 2 bases, and 6 bases lay in between. Germline CDR1 KGHSH, CDR2 LQKENI. The CDR3 has 13 residues. For the CDR3, the DNA is TGTGCCAGCTCACCAACACAAAACACTGAAGCTTTCTTT. Translation: CASSPTQNTEAFF.

This clone has only one observation. The V gene is TRBV9, the J gene TRBJ2-1; unclear D gene. The CDR3 sequence is 11 residues long. V lost 0 bases and J 12 bases, leaving 7 bases between the germline ends. Germline-derived CDR1 and CDR2 are SGDLS and YYNGEE. The CDR3 sequence: CASSVGSAQFF. CDR3 DNA: TGTGCCAGCAGCGTAGGGAGTGCGCAGTTCTTC. Based on the CDR3 plus reference TRBV9 and TRBJ2-1, the full variable domain is DSGVTQTPKHLITATGQRVTLRCSPRSGDLSVYWYQQSLDQGLQFLIQYYNGEERAKGNILERFSAQQFPDLHSELNLSSLELGDSALYFCASSVGSAQFFGPGTRLTVL.

CDR3 residues: CATSSRTGGYEQYF. The CDR3 DNA reads TGTGCCACCAGCAGTAGGACAGGGGGCTACGAGCAGTACTTC. The J gene is TRBJ2-7, the V gene TRBV15; TRBD1 aligns across 10 bases. The CDR3 loop spans 14 amino acids. CDR1 and CDR2 from the germline V gene are LNHNV and YYDKDF (reference sequence). Trimming removed 3 bases from V and 3 bases from J; junction bases left unmatched: 2.

The chain combines TRBV28 with TRBJ2-3; possible D gene TRBD2, 6 bases. V was clipped by 11 bases and J by 4 bases, with 28 bases between them. The germline V gene has CDR1 MDHEN and CDR2 SYDVKM. The CDR3 spans 17 residues. CDR3 in amino acids: CAAYPGLINLGADTQYF. In DNA form, the CDR3 reads TGTGCCGCCTATCCGGGACTTATTAATCTTGGGGCAGATACGCAGTATTTT.

The chain is built from TRBV28 and TRBJ1-6; the D gene is possibly TRBD1 (5 bases). V shed 3 bases and J shed 10 bases, with 16 bases lying between them. CDR3 length: 15 residues. Germline CDR1 MDHEN, CDR2 SYDVKM. The CDR3 DNA is TGTGCCAGCAGTTTGGTTGTCAGGGCGGGATCACCCCTCCACTTT. Residues: CASSLVVRAGSPLHF.

The chain couples TRBV2 to TRBJ2-1, with 11 bases identical to TRBD2. After removal of 6 bases from V and 4 bases from J, the junction contained 5 bases not matched to a gene. Germline values: CDR1 SNHLY, CDR2 FYNNEI. The CDR3 has 15 amino acids. CDR3 sequence: CASREGLAEYNEQFF. In DNA, the CDR3 is TGTGCCAGCAGGGAGGGACTAGCGGAATACAATGAGCAGTTCTTC.

The chain combines TRBV3-1 (or the pseudogene TRBV3-2) with TRBJ2-7; possibly TRBD1 for D (5 bases). Germline CDR1 reads LGHDT; CDR2 reads YNNKEL (reference sequence). Trimming stripped 4 bases from V and 6 bases from J, with 16 bases between. The CDR3 length is 14 residues. The CDR3 nucleotides read TGTGCCAGCAGCCCAGCAGGACACCTCGGCGAGCAGTACTTC. It translates to CASSPAGHLGEQYF.

This CDR3 reads CASSSQHRGEGYGYTF. In nucleotides, the CDR3 is TGTGCCAGCAGTTCCCAGCACAGGGGGGAGGGCTATGGCTACACCTTC. This chain joins TRBV28 and TRBJ1-2, with 8 bases identical to TRBD1. Trimming cost V 4 bases and J 4 bases; bases outside gene matches: 11. Germline V gene sequence: CDR1 MDHEN, CDR2 SYDVKM. The CDR3 length is 16 residues.

In its sample, this clone was seen once. The V gene is TRBV11-1, the J gene TRBJ1-1; TRBD1 matches 7 bases. This CDR3 has 16 residues. The germline V gene has CDR1 SGHAT and CDR2 FQDESV (reference sequence). With V trimmed by 3 bases and J by 0 bases, 7 bases remained unmatched. The CDR3 sequence: CASSLWGTVLNTEAFF. CDR3 in DNA: TGTGCCAGCAGCTTGTGGGGGACAGTACTGAACACTGAAGCTTTCTTT.

The V and J genes are TRBV11-2 and TRBJ1-1, with D perhaps matching TRBD1 (6 bases). Trimming cost V 0 bases and J 0 bases, with 8 bases left between them. The germline gives CDR1 SGHAT, CDR2 FQNNGV. The CDR3 runs to 15 residues. CDR3 sequence reads: CASSLDRQVNTEAFF. Here the CDR3 DNA reads TGTGCCAGCAGCTTAGACCGACAGGTGAACACTGAAGCTTTCTTT.

The genes are TRBV7-9 and TRBJ2-7; TRBD1 is a possible D gene (6 bases). With 5 bases removed from V and 8 bases from J, the gap between germline ends came to 22 bases. The CDR3 extends over 15 amino acids. Germline V gene data show CDR1 as SEHNR and CDR2 as FQNEAQ (reference sequence). The CDR3 coding sequence is TGTGCCAGCAGCCCCATTGGGTACAGGGTGGACAAGCAGTACTTC. Its protein product is CASSPIGYRVDKQYF. Supplemented by reference TRBV7-9 and TRBJ2-7, the full variable domain reads DTGVSQNPRHKITKRGQNVTFRCDPISEHNRLYWYRQTLGQGPEFLTYFQNEAQLEKSRLLSDRFSAERPKGSFSTLEIQRTEQGDSAMYLCASSPIGYRVDKQYFGPGTRLTVT.

V is TRBV19 and J is TRBJ2-5, with 11 bases lining up with TRBD2. This CDR3 is built from 18 residues. J was trimmed by 4 bases and V by 5 bases; bases with no gene match: 15. Germline CDR1 is LNHDA and CDR2 is SQIVND (reference sequence). The CDR3 DNA follows: TGTGCCAGTAGTCTTCAGCACGGGCTTGGGACTAGCGGAGAGACCCAGTACTTC. Amino acids: CASSLQHGLGTSGETQYF. The whole variable domain, filled in from reference TRBV19 and TRBJ2-5, reads DGGITQSPKYLFRKEGQNVTLSCEQNLNHDAMYWYRQDPGQGLRLIYYSQIVNDFQKGDIAEGYSVSREKKESFPLTVTSAQKNPTAFYLCASSLQHGLGTSGETQYFGPGTRLLVL.

J is TRBJ1-2 and V is TRBV7-2; a weak D match, TRBD1 (6 bases). V lost 5 bases, J lost 7 bases, and 17 bases lay in between. The CDR3 covers 14 residues. Germline-derived CDR1 and CDR2 are SGHTA and FQGNSA. This CDR3 is CASSHTPGDGGYTF. In nucleotides, the CDR3 is TGTGCCAGCAGCCACACCCCAGGGGACGGTGGCTACACCTTC.

The rearrangement joins TRBV6-2 or TRBV6-3 to TRBJ1-5; D unresolved. V lost 2 bases and J 3 bases, leaving 8 bases between the germline ends. This CDR3 is built from 14 residues. Germline V gives CDR1 MNHEY, CDR2 SVGEGT. This CDR3 reads CASSYGQTNQPQHF. The CDR3 nucleotides read TGTGCCAGCAGTTACGGGCAGACCAATCAGCCCCAGCATTTT.

The gene calls are TRBV28 and TRBJ1-5; 8 positions agree with TRBD1. J gave up 3 bases and V 5 bases, and 6 bases lay outside the gene matches. Per germline, CDR1 MDHEN and CDR2 SYDVKM. This CDR3 has 15 residues. CDR3 DNA sequence: TGTGCCAGCAGTCTCAGGGGGCCCTTCAATCAGCCCCAGCATTTT. Amino acids: CASSLRGPFNQPQHF. The whole variable domain, filled in from reference TRBV28 and TRBJ1-5, reads DVKVTQSSRYLVKRTGEKVFLECVQDMDHENMFWYRQDPGLGLRLIYFSYDVKMKEKGDIPEGYSVSREKKERFSLILESASTNQTSMYLCASSLRGPFNQPQHFGDGTRLSIL.

The genes are TRBV2 and TRBJ1-3, with unresolved D. V dropped 4 bases and J dropped 1 base, with 11 bases sitting between them. The length of the CDR3 is 15 residues. Germline V gene sequence: CDR1 SNHLY, CDR2 FYNNEI. The CDR3 bases are TGTGCCAGCAGTGTAACCGGAGGGTCTGGAAACACCATATATTTT. This translates into CASSVTGGSGNTIYF.

This sequence joins TRBV4-2 and TRBJ1-3, with D possibly being TRBD1 (6 bases). The ends were cut back, 0 bases at V and 4 bases at J, with 13 bases in the middle. The CDR3 has 16 residues. Germline CDR1 LGHNA, CDR2 YNFKEQ. CDR3 in DNA: TGTGCCAGCAGCCAAGATTTGCGGGGGGCGGGAAACACCATATATTTT. Translating it yields CASSQDLRGAGNTIYF.

For the CDR3, the DNA is TGCGCCAGCAGCTTGAACAGGGTGGTAGAAGAGACCCAGTACTTC. Amino acid sequence: CASSLNRVVEETQYF. The rearrangement uses TRBV5-1 and TRBJ2-5; D may be TRBD1 (6 bases). Trimming pared 1 base from V and 3 bases from J, leaving 13 bases between. Per the germline V gene, CDR1 is SGHRS and CDR2 is YFSETQ. This CDR3 comprises 15 residues.

This chain links TRBV30 with TRBJ1-2; D gene ambiguous. The CDR3 has 12 residues. The germline V gene has CDR1 GTSNPN and CDR2 SVGIG (reference sequence). V was cut by 1 base and J by 2 bases, with 5 bases left in between. The CDR3 DNA reads TGTGCCTGGAGTGACGGGAACTATGGCTACACCTTC. Its protein is CAWSDGNYGYTF. The complete variable domain, with remaining parts taken from reference TRBV30 and TRBJ1-2, reads SQTIHQWPATLVQPVGSPLSLECTVEGTSNPNLYWYRQAAGRGLQLLFYSVGIGQISSEVPQNLSASRPQDRQFILSSKKLLLSDSGFYLCAWSDGNYGYTFGSGTRLTVV.

This chain connects TRBV21-1 to TRBJ2-7; the table's D call, TRBD1, was not checked against the DNA. TRBV21-1 is given as a pseudogene. The CDR3 length is 14 residues. The CDR3, as DNA: TGTGCCAGCAGCTTCCGGGACAGGAAATACGAGCAGTACTTC. The encoded protein is CASSFRDRKYEQYF.

This clone has a handful of counts. The chain combines TRBV27 with TRBJ2-2; D is undetermined. The CDR3 extends over 13 amino acids. Trimming removed 5 bases from V and 6 bases from J, with 10 bases in between. Germline values: CDR1 MNHEY, CDR2 SMNVEV (reference sequence). The CDR3 DNA reads as TGTGCCAGCAGTCCAAGCCAGGCCGGGGAGCTGTTTTTT. This codes for CASSPSQAGELFF.

V and J are TRBV3-1 (or the pseudogene TRBV3-2) and TRBJ2-7; 10 bases align to TRBD2. This CDR3 contains 14 residues. Germline assignment: CDR1 LGHDT and CDR2 YNNKEL (reference sequence). V was pared by 1 base and J by 6 bases, with 3 bases of the junction left unmatched. CDR3 sequence: CASSQGLAGAEQYF. The CDR3 DNA reads TGTGCCAGCAGCCAAGGACTAGCGGGTGCCGAGCAGTACTTC.

This chain uses TRBV10-3 with TRBJ2-3; 13 bases align to TRBD2. The CDR3 loop spans 17 amino acids. Germline lookup yields CDR1 ENHRY and CDR2 SYGVKD. The V and J ends lost 0 bases and 6 bases, in that order; junction bases with no gene match: 6. The DNA for the CDR3 is TGTGCCATCAGTGAGTCGAATTCACTAGCGGGGGGGGATACGCAGTATTTT. Encoded protein: CAISESNSLAGGDTQYF.

This clone occurred once. The CDR3 reads CAISESSSGIGIQYF. The CDR3 DNA sequence: TGTGCCATCAGTGAGTCTTCTAGCGGGATCGGCATTCAGTACTTC. The chain has TRBV10-3 and TRBJ2-4; 9 bases line up with TRBD2. Trimming removed 0 bases from V and 9 bases from J; junction bases left unmatched: 6. Per germline, CDR1 ENHRY and CDR2 SYGVKD. The CDR3 runs 15 residues.

The genes are TRBV5-1 and TRBJ2-1; 11 bases match TRBD2. V trimming: 2 bases; J trimming: 4 bases; junction bases outside the gene matches: 11. Looked up from germline, CDR1 is SGHRS and CDR2 is YFSETQ. The CDR3 spans 18 residues. The CDR3 protein is CASSFSGRADPSYNEQFF. CDR3 DNA: TGCGCCAGCAGCTTTAGCGGGAGGGCCGACCCTTCATACAATGAGCAGTTCTTC.

This clone has just one count. The chain couples TRBV5-1 to TRBJ2-7, with TRBD1 matching 7 bases. The CDR3 is 14 residues long. The V gene's germline CDR1 is SGHRS and CDR2 YFSETQ. Germline trimming cut 3 bases from V and 4 bases from J; bases unmatched to any gene: 7. The CDR3 loop is CASSSRQGPYEQYF. In DNA form, the CDR3 reads TGCGCCAGCAGCTCACGACAGGGTCCGTACGAGCAGTACTTC.

This rearrangement joins TRBV19 to TRBJ1-5; maybe TRBD1 (5 bases). The V and J ends lost 10 bases and 1 base respectively, with 14 bases between them. The CDR3 covers 14 residues. Germline V gene sequence: CDR1 LNHDA, CDR2 SQIVND (reference sequence). The CDR3 nucleotides read TGTGCCACAGGAGGGACCGGCAGCAATCAGCCCCAGCATTTT. Its protein product is CATGGTGSNQPQHF.

DNA of the CDR3: TGCAGCGTTTTGAGGGACACTGGCGATGAAAAACTGTTTTTT. It codes for CSVLRDTGDEKLFF. This chain links TRBV29-1 with TRBJ1-4, with D maybe TRBD1 (6 bases). The germline V and J ends were trimmed by 5 bases and 6 bases, with 16 bases remaining between them. CDR1 and CDR2 from the germline V gene are SQVTM and ANQGSEA. The CDR3 has 14 amino acids.

This clone was recorded only once. The chain recombines TRBV5-4 with TRBJ2-3, with 7 bases aligning to TRBD2. Germline-derived CDR1 and CDR2 are SGHNT and YYREEE (reference sequence). V lost 0 bases, J lost 1 base, and 14 bases stayed unmatched. This CDR3 comprises 19 residues. This CDR3 is CASSLELAGNGYGTDTQYF. The CDR3 bases are TGTGCCAGCAGCTTGGAGTTAGCGGGTAACGGTTATGGCACAGATACGCAGTATTTT.

The J gene is TRBJ2-5, the V gene TRBV7-9; tentative D call: TRBD2 (6 bases). The V gene's germline CDR1 is SEHNR and CDR2 FQNEAQ (reference sequence). The CDR3 loop spans 14 amino acids. V was clipped by 3 bases and J by 2 bases, with 10 bases between them. The CDR3 is CASSFSGNQETQYF. CDR3 DNA: TGTGCCAGCAGCTTTAGCGGAAATCAAGAGACCCAGTACTTC. Full variable domain (outside the CDR3, taken from reference TRBV7-9 and TRBJ2-5): DTGVSQNPRHKITKRGQNVTFRCDPISEHNRLYWYRQTLGQGPEFLTYFQNEAQLEKSRLLSDRFSAERPKGSFSTLEIQRTEQGDSAMYLCASSFSGNQETQYFGPGTRLLVL.